This TCR beta chain was sequenced in a study of T cells in Graves' hyperthyroidism and ophthalmopathy (dated by TCRdb to between 2018 and 2020). Study-wide context: Peripheral blood samples were taken at initial diagnosis, before any treatment was given. To identify TCR V-J signatures that set the groups apart, the researchers used a discovery cohort of 100 patients, made up of around 42 with Graves' ophthalmopathy and 57 with stable Graves' hyperthyroidism. An independent validation cohort of under 20 hyperthyroidism patients and about 15 patients who later progressed to ophthalmopathy tested prospective prediction of ophthalmopathy. For training and testing, the roughly 93 patients in the discovery cohort were randomly divided in a 7:3 ratio. In more than 5 Graves' hyperthyroidism patients, the study also compared T-cell repertoires from thyroid tissue with T-cell repertoires from blood. After blood sampling, hyperthyroidism patients were treated with methimazole at a starting dose of 30 mg daily, and ophthalmopathy patients were treated with high-dose intravenous methylprednisolone. According to the paper, TCR Vbeta CDR3 sequencing was carried out on some 140 peripheral blood samples, which came from 40 to 45 ophthalmopathy, 75 to 80 hyperthyroidism and roughly 17 progressor patients.

The TCR beta CDR3 regions were amplified from the RNA transcripts. A first-round RT-PCR of the TCR CDR3 used the HTBI primer set with the Qiagen OneStep RT-PCR kit. A second multiplex PCR round built the libraries, followed by size selection and purification. The libraries were sequenced on an Illumina HiSeq2000 using paired-end 100 bp reads. Per the original workflow: SOAPnuke was used to process the raw data, throwing out any read that contained adapters or uncalled bases, had a mean Phred below 15, or lacked an exact constant-primer or identifier match. COPE v1.2.5 was used to merge high-quality paired reads, and clonotypes were defined as unique nucleotide sequences. MiTCR v1.1 was used to align clonotypes to the IMGT TRBV, TRBD and TRBJ reference segments. The analysis included only V-J combinations with a frequency above 0.0001, which together covered 99.2% of the repertoires. A TCS score was defined as the ratio of F50 (clonal expansion) to E x V (chaos), with BLOSUM62-based TCRdist applied between CDR3 peptides within each V-J. Welch's t-statistics and random forest reduced 500 to 550 V-J features to around 14, which were used in a naive Bayes classifier (R e1071). Clones were called with MiXCR by TCRdb after fastp trimmed the public reads at Q25, and only in-frame beta chains were retained. Rows with one shared CDR3 protein collapse into an entry with the most common genes and DNA. For this entry, the V and J calls and clone size follow TCRdb and not the study's own pipeline. Within this sample are more than 300,000 distinct CDR3 sequences, with under 20% of them counted one time only. Over 35% of the sample belongs to the ten largest clones.

The CDR3 spans 16 residues, from the cysteine through the phenylalanine. Only the CDR3 portion is preserved as DNA: 48 bases, with reading frame beginning at the first base. The germline V gene encodes CDR1 MDHEN and CDR2 SYDVKM. V loses 2 bases of germline sequence and J loses 7 bases, and the interval between the two ends is 21 bases. Moderately to severely active disease, a Clinical Activity Score of at least 3, a NOSPECS grade of at least 4, and a duration under 3 months were present in ophthalmopathy patients. Exclusion was applied to patients with uncontrolled infections, other autoimmune diseases, pregnancy or lactation. Diagnoses were established on the basis of clinical symptoms, serum thyroxine and TRAb, thyroid ultrasound, and orbital computed tomography. PBMCs were separated from 10 ml of fresh peripheral blood using Ficoll-Paque density gradient centrifugation. Total RNA was extracted with Trizol reagent, and quality was checked on an Agilent 2100 Bioanalyzer.

Findings and caveats that apply to the study as a whole: In cross-validation, a model built on a 13 V-J signature told ophthalmopathy apart from stable hyperthyroidism with approximately 91% sensitivity and about 81% specificity, and in testing the same model reached 80%/75%. In validation, the model predicted progression to ophthalmopathy with around 71% sensitivity and over 72% specificity, a median of roughly seven months before onset. Sample size was not statistically predetermined, and investigators were not blinded to group allocation. Most expanded thyroid clonotypes (frequency above 0.001) were also found in blood, which suggests that blood repertoires may mirror thyroid immune responses.

This clonotype appeared many times. What antigen it recognizes has not been identified. No much larger clonotype is one base removed from it; base qualities were not supplied. The V and J genes are TRBV28 and TRBJ2-7; no D segment can be confidently identified. The TCR was taken from a man aged 18 to 35 with Graves' ophthalmopathy. The material sequenced was blood. Read as DNA, the sequence is TGTGCCAGCAGTTTAACCAGGCAGGCCTCAAGCAGGGAGCAGTACTTC. This sequence encodes CASSLTRQASSREQYF.